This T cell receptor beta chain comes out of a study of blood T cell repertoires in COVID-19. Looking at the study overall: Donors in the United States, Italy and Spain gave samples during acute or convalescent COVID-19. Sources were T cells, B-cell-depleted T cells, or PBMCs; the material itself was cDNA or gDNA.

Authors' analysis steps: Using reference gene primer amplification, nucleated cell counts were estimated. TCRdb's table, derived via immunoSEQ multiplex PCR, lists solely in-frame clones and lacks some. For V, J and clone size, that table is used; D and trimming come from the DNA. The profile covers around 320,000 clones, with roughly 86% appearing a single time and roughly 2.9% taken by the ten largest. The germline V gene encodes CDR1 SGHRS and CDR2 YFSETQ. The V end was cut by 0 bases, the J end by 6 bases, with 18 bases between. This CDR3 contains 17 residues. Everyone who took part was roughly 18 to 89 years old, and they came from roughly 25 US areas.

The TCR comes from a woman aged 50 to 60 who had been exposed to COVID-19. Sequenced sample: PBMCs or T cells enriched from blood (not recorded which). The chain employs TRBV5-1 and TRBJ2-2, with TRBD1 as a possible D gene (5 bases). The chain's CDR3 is CASSLGQGILVPGELFF. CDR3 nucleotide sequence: TGCGCCAGCAGCTTGGGTCAGGGAATTCTCGTGCCCGGGGAGCTGTTTTTT.